The T cell receptor (beta chain) described here comes from a study of T cells in Graves' hyperthyroidism and ophthalmopathy (dated 2019 in TCRdb). Broadly, across the study: Peripheral blood samples were taken at the time of initial diagnosis, prior to any treatment. TCR V-J signatures able to tell the groups apart were searched for in a discovery cohort of about a hundred patients, of whom roughly 42 had Graves' ophthalmopathy and under 65 had stable Graves' hyperthyroidism. Whether ophthalmopathy could be predicted prospectively was tested in an independent validation cohort made up of roughly 19 hyperthyroidism patients plus 17 patients who later progressed to ophthalmopathy. For training and testing, the 100 or so patients in the discovery cohort were randomly divided in a 7:3 ratio. In addition, the study compared T-cell repertoires in thyroid tissue and in blood from over 5 Graves' hyperthyroidism patients. Following sampling, methimazole starting at 30 mg daily was given to hyperthyroidism patients, and high-dose intravenous methylprednisolone was given to ophthalmopathy patients. The paper reports TCR Vbeta CDR3 sequencing of approximately 130 peripheral blood samples: fewer than 50 ophthalmopathy, 70 to 85 hyperthyroidism and approximately 17 progressor patients.

TCR beta CDR3 regions were amplified from RNA transcripts. For the first round of RT-PCR on the TCR CDR3, the HTBI primer set was used together with the Qiagen OneStep RT-PCR kit. Libraries were constructed in a second round of multiplex PCR, after which size selection and purification were performed. Sequencing of the libraries was done on an Illumina HiSeq2000 using paired-end 100 bp reads. The original methods were these. SOAPnuke was used to process the raw data, throwing out any read that contained adapters or uncalled bases, had a mean Phred below 15, or lacked an exact constant-primer or identifier match. High-quality paired reads were merged with COPE v1.2.5, and unique nucleotide sequences were defined as clonotypes. MiTCR v1.1 was used to align the clonotypes against IMGT TRBV, TRBD and TRBJ reference segments. Analysis was restricted to V-J combinations with a frequency above 0.0001, which covered 99.2% of repertoires. The TCS score was defined as the ratio of F50 (clonal expansion) to E x V (chaos), calculated using BLOSUM62-based TCRdist between CDR3 peptides within each V-J. Welch's t-statistics and random forest reduced some 510 V-J features to 10 to 15, which were used in a naive Bayes classifier (R e1071). TCRdb ran its own pipeline on the public reads, namely fastp trimming at Q25 and MiXCR clone calling, and kept in-frame beta chains. A single entry per CDR3 protein holds the most common genes and DNA from its merged rows. TCRdb, not the authors, supplied the V and J calls. For this sample there are a few hundred thousand distinct CDR3 sequences; roughly 15% appear just once. The ten largest account for 5.3% of the sample.

What the work shows at the level of the full study, not this receptor alone: During validation, the model predicted progression to ophthalmopathy a median of approximately 6 months ahead of onset, with almost 71% sensitivity and around 72% specificity. A model built on a 13 V-J signature distinguished ophthalmopathy from stable hyperthyroidism, reaching 85% to 90% sensitivity and about 81% specificity in cross-validation and 80%/75% in testing. No statistical method was used to fix the sample size in advance, and group allocation was not hidden from the investigators. Most expanded thyroid clonotypes (frequency above 0.001) were also detected in blood, suggesting blood repertoires may reflect thyroid immune responses.

This clonotype was seen at least ten times. This clone's antigen is unknown. Base qualities are missing; no much larger clone stands one base away. Trimming removed 4 bases from V and 5 bases from J; the gene matches leave 3 bases unexplained. The CDR1 and CDR2 encoded by the germline V gene are SGHRS and YFSETQ. The CDR3 has 14 amino acids, counting the end cysteine and phenylalanine. Kept here is only the CDR3 DNA, which spans 42 bases and is read in frame from base 1. Stable Graves' hyperthyroidism was defined as no progression to ophthalmopathy during 18 months of follow-up. Hyperthyroidism patients were newly diagnosed, had a disease duration of under 2 months, and were aged 18 to 65 years. Exclusion was applied to patients with uncontrolled infections, other autoimmune diseases, pregnancy or lactation. Diagnoses were established on the basis of clinical symptoms, serum thyroxine and TRAb, thyroid ultrasound, and orbital computed tomography. PBMCs were separated from approximately 9.9 ml of fresh peripheral blood using Ficoll-Paque density gradient centrifugation. Trizol reagent was used to extract total RNA, and RNA quality was then checked on an Agilent 2100 Bioanalyzer.

The chain employs TRBV5-1 and TRBJ2-1; 10 bases in the junction line up with TRBD1. Sample: blood. The receptor was isolated from a woman aged 18-35 years with Graves' hyperthyroidism. The DNA sequence is as follows: TGCGCCAGCAGCGAGGGACAGGGGCACAATGAGCAGTTCTTC. The resulting protein is CASSEGQGHNEQFF.